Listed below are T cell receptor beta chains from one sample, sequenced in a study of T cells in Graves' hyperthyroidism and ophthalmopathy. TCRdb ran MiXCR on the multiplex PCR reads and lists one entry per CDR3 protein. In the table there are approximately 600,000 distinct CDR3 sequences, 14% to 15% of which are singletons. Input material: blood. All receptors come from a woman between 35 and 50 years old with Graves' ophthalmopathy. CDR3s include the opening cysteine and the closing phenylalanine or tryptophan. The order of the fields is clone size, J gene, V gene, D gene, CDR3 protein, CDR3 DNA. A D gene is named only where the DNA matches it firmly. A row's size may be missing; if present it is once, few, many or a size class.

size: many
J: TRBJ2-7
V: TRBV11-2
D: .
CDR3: CASSHGDGSYEQYF
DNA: TGTGCCAGCAGCCACGGGGACGGCTCCTACGAGCAGTACTTC

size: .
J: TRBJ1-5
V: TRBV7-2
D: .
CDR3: CASSFNRGGDQPQHF
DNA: TGTGCCAGCAGCTTTAATAGGGGAGGAGATCAGCCCCAGCATTTT

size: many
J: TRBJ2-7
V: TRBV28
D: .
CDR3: CASSTTTPAATYF
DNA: TGTGCCAGCAGTACGACGACCCCAGCCGCCACGTACTTC

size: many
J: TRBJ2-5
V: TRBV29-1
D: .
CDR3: CSVVSVNQETQYF
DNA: TGCAGCGTCGTATCCGTTAACCAAGAGACCCAGTACTTC

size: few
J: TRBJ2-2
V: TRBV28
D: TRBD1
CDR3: CASRGQETGELFF
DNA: TGTGCCAGCAGGGGACAGGAGACCGGGGAGCTGTTTTTT

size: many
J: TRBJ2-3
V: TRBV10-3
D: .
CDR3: CAIRDGSTDTQYF
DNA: TGTGCCATCAGGGACGGTAGCACAGATACGCAGTATTTT

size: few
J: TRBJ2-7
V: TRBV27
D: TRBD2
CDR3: CASSLMRVAGVYYEQYF
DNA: TGTGCCAGCAGTCTTATGAGGGTAGCGGGAGTTTACTACGAGCAGTACTTC

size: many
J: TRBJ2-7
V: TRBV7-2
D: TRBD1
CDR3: CASSLALDDRAYEQYF
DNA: TGTGCCAGCAGCTTAGCGTTAGATGACAGGGCCTACGAGCAGTACTTC

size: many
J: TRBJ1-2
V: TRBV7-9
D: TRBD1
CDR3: CASSLTSGGIANYGYTF
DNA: TGTGCCAGCAGCTTAACGTCAGGGGGCATCGCTAACTATGGCTACACCTTC

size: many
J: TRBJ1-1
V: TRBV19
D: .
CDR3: CASRSGTRVNTEAFF
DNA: TGTGCCAGTAGATCCGGGACACGGGTGAACACTGAAGCTTTCTTT

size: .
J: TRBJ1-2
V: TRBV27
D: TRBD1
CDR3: CASRSQGAIYGYTF
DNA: TGTGCCAGCAGATCACAGGGGGCTATCTATGGCTACACCTTC

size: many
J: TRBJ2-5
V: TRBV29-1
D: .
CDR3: CSVDWQGQETQYF
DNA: TGCAGCGTTGACTGGCAGGGACAAGAGACCCAGTACTTC

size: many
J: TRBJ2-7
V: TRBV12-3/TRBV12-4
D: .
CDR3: CASSSSGPTVPEQYF
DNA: .

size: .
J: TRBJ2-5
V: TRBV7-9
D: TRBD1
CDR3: CASQGLGTGVSETQYF
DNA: TGTGCCAGCCAGGGACTGGGGACAGGGGTTTCGGAGACCCAGTACTTC

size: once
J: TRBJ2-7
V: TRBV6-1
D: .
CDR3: CASSNWSRTDSYEQYF
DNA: TGTGCCAGCTCAAACTGGAGCCGTACAGACTCCTACGAGCAGTACTTC

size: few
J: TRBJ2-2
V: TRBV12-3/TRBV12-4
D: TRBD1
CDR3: CASSWDSPTGELFF
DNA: TGTGCCAGCAGTTGGGACAGCCCCACCGGGGAGCTGTTTTTT

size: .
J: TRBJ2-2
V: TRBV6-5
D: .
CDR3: CASSYSPPGSTGELFF
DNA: TGTGCCAGCAGTTACTCTCCTCCGGGAAGCACCGGGGAGCTGTTTTTT

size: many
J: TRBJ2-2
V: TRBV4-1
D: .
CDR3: CASSQTFGDRTGELFF
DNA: TGCGCCAGCAGCCAAACCTTCGGGGATCGCACCGGGGAGCTGTTTTTT

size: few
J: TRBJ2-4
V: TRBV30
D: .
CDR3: CAWSGSSSAIQYF
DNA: TGTGCCTGGAGTGGATCCTCTAGTGCCATTCAGTACTTC

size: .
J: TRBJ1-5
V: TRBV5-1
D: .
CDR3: CASSLTGTNNQPQHF
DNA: TGCGCCAGCAGCTTGACCGGGACAAACAATCAGCCCCAGCATTTT

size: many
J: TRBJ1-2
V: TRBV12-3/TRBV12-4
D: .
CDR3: CASGLRRGHGYTF
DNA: TGTGCCAGCGGACTCCGTAGAGGCCATGGCTACACCTTC

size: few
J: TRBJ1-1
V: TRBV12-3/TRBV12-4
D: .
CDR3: CASSPGRGLAFF
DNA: TGTGCCAGCAGCCCAGGCAGGGGTTTGGCTTTCTTT

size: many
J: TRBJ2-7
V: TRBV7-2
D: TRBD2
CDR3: CASSQTSGRPEQYF
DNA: TGTGCCAGCAGCCAGACTAGCGGGAGACCCGAGCAGTACTTC

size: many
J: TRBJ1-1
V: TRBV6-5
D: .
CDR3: CASSYIKGSTEAFF
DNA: TGTGCCAGCAGTTACATTAAGGGATCCACTGAAGCTTTCTTT

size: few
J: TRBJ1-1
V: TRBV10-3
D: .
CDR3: CAITPGGSTEAFF
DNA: TGTGCCATCACCCCCGGGGGCTCCACTGAAGCTTTCTTT

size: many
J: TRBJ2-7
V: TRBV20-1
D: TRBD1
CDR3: CSAREPFDRGVYEQYF
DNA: TGCAGTGCTAGAGAACCTTTCGACAGGGGGGTCTACGAGCAGTACTTC

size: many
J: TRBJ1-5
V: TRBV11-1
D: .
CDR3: CASSSSGGVSNQPQHF
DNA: TGTGCCAGCAGCTCCTCCGGTGGGGTAAGCAATCAGCCCCAGCATTTT

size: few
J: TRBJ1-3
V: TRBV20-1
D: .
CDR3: CSAGAGSRGNTIYF
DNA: TGCAGTGCTGGCGCGGGGAGCCGCGGAAACACCATATATTTT

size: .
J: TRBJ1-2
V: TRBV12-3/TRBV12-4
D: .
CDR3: CASSVGTNYGYTF
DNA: TGTGCCAGCAGCGTCGGGACAAACTATGGCTACACCTTC

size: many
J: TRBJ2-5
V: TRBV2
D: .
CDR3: CASSDEETQYF
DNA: TGTGCCAGCAGTGACGAAGAGACCCAGTACTTC

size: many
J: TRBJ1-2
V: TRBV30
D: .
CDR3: CAWSGWSGYTF
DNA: TGTGCCTGGAGTGGGTGGAGTGGCTACACCTTC

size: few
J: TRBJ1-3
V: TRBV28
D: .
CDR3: CASSFRQGNTIYF
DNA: TGTGCCAGCAGTTTTAGACAGGGAAACACCATATATTTT

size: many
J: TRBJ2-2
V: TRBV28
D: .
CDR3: CASSFQLGGELFF
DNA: TGTGCCAGCAGTTTCCAGTTGGGCGGGGAGCTGTTTTTT

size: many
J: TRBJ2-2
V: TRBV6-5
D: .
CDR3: CASSYSGWVGELFF
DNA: TGTGCCAGCAGTTACTCGGGGTGGGTCGGGGAGCTGTTTTTT

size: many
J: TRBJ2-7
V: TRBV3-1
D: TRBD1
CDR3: CASSQDRDRDHEQYF
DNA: TGTGCCAGCAGCCAAGACCGGGACAGGGACCACGAGCAGTACTTC

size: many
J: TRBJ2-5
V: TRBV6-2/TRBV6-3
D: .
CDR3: CASSWKLARETQYF
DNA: TGTGCCAGCAGTTGGAAGCTAGCTCGAGAGACCCAGTACTTC

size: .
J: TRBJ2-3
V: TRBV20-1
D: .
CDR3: CSGSALSLGVADTQYF
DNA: TGCAGTGGTTCCGCACTTAGCTTGGGGGTCGCAGATACGCAGTATTTT

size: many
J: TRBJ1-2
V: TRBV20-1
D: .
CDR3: CSARVSGTDLSGYTF
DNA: TGCAGTGCTAGAGTTTCCGGGACGGACCTTTCTGGCTACACCTTC

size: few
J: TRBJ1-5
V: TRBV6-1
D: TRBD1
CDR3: CASSAEGTASNQPQHF
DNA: TGTGCCAGCAGTGCAGAGGGGACAGCCAGTAATCAGCCCCAGCATTTT

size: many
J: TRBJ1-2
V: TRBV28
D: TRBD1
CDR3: CASSEGTGGGYTF
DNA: TGTGCCAGCAGCGAAGGGACAGGGGGAGGCTACACCTTC

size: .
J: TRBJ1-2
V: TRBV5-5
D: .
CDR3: CASSLGGMARGYTF
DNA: TGTGCCAGCAGCTTGGGTGGGATGGCGCGCGGCTACACCTTC

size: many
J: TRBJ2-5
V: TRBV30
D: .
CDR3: CASSAPLTGETQYF
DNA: TGTGCCTCCTCAGCGCCATTGACCGGGGAGACCCAGTACTTC

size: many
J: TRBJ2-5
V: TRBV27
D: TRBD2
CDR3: CASSPGTSGRRETQYF
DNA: TGTGCCAGCAGTCCGGGGACTAGCGGGAGACGGGAGACCCAGTACTTC

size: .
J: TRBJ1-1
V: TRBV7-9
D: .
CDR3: CASTPSGQMNTEAFF
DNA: TGTGCCAGCACCCCCTCCGGACAGATGAACACTGAAGCTTTCTTT

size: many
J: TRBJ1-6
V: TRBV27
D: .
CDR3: CASSFTGPGNSPLHF
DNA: TGTGCCAGCAGTTTCACGGGTCCGGGTAATTCACCCCTCCACTTT

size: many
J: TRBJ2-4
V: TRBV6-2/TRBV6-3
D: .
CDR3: CASTGGTGSDIQYF
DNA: TGTGCCAGCACGGGCGGGACTGGCTCCGACATTCAGTACTTC

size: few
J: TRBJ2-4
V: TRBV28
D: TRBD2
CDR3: CASSKPGLGENIQYF
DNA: TGTGCCAGCAGTAAACCGGGACTAGGGGAAAACATTCAGTACTTC

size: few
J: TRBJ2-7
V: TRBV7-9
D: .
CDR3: CASSSLTASTYEQYF
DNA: TGTGCCAGCAGCTCTTTGACAGCCTCCACCTACGAGCAGTACTTC

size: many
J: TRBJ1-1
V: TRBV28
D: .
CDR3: CASRTQGNTEAFF
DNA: TGTGCCAGCAGAACTCAAGGGAACACTGAAGCTTTCTTT

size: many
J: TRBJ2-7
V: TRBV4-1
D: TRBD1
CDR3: CASSPRVSDRGHEQYF
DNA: TGCGCCAGCAGCCCCCGGGTATCGGACAGGGGCCACGAGCAGTACTTC

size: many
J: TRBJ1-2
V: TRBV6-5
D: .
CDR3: CASSSRVAGDGYTF
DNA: TGTGCCAGCAGTTCACGAGTGGCAGGTGATGGCTACACCTTC

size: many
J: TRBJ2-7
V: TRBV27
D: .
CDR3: CASSLSWTHYEQYF
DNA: TGTGCCAGCAGTTTATCGTGGACACACTACGAGCAGTACTTC

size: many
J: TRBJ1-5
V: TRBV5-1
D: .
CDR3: CASSLGGLTPDQPQHF
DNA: TGCGCCAGCAGCTTGGGGGGATTGACGCCCGATCAGCCCCAGCATTTT